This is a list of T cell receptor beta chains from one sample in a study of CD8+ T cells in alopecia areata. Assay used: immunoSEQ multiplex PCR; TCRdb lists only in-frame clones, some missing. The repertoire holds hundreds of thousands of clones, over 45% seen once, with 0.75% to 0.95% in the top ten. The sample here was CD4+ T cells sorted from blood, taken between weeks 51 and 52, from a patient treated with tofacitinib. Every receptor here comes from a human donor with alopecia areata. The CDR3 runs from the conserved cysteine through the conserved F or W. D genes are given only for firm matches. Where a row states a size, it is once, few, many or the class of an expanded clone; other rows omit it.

CASSQGRRGWGNSPLHF	TGCGCCAGCAGCCAAGGCCGCCGGGGATGGGGGAATTCACCCCTCCACTTT	TRBV4-1	TRBJ1-6	NA	NA
CASSVGQSYEQYF	TGTGCCAGCAGCGTAGGTCAGTCCTACGAGCAGTACTTC	TRBV9	TRBJ2-7	NA	NA
CAWSVQGGTQETQYF	TGTGCCTGGAGTGTACAGGGGGGAACTCAAGAGACCCAGTACTTC	TRBV30	TRBJ2-5	NA	TRBD1
CASSEALQPTYEQYF	TGTGCCAGCAGTGAAGCGCTACAGCCCACCTACGAGCAGTACTTC	TRBV2	TRBJ2-7	NA	NA
CAWGSGVGYTF	TGTGCCTGGGGGTCTGGTGTCGGCTACACCTTC	TRBV30	TRBJ1-2	NA	NA
CASTRDVAYGYTF	TGTGCCAGCACCAGGGACGTGGCCTATGGCTACACCTTC	TRBV2	TRBJ1-2	NA	NA
CASSEVEPHYYGYTF	TGCGCCAGCAGCGAGGTTGAGCCCCACTACTATGGCTACACCTTC	TRBV5-1	TRBJ1-2	NA	NA
CASSLENSPLHF	TGCGCCAGCAGCCTGGAGAATTCACCCCTCCACTTT	TRBV5-1	TRBJ1-6	few	NA
CASSPGVADTQYF	TGTGCCAGCTCACCGGGGGTAGCAGATACGCAGTATTTT	TRBV18	TRBJ2-3	NA	NA
CASSYSDRGGTEAFF	TGTGCCAGCAGTTACTCGGACAGGGGGGGCACTGAAGCTTTCTTT	TRBV6-5	TRBJ1-1	NA	TRBD1
CASSLAGHTLSSYEQYF	TGTGCCAGCAGCTTAGCCGGGCACACTTTGAGCTCCTACGAGCAGTACTTC	TRBV7-8	TRBJ2-7	once	NA
CASSDTTFFSGNTIYF	TGTGCCAGCAGCGACACGACTTTTTTCTCTGGAAACACCATATATTTT	TRBV5-6	TRBJ1-3	NA	NA
CAWSRLNTEAFF	TGTGCCTGGAGCCGATTGAACACTGAAGCTTTCTTT	TRBV30	TRBJ1-1	few	NA
CASSLSGLGEKLFF	TGTGCCAGCAGCTTGTCAGGGCTCGGGGAAAAACTGTTTTTT	TRBV27	TRBJ1-4	few	NA
CASSKAAFASTEAFF	TGTGCCAGTAGTAAAGCCGCCTTTGCGAGCACTGAAGCTTTCTTT	TRBV19	TRBJ1-1	few	NA
CASSSTTNEKLFF	TGCGCCAGCAGCTCTACAACTAATGAAAAACTGTTTTTT	TRBV5-1	TRBJ1-4	NA	NA
CSVTGTSLLSEQYF	TGCAGCGTCACCGGGACTAGCCTCCTGAGCGAGCAGTACTTC	TRBV29-1	TRBJ2-7	few	TRBD2
CASSLQAGSNEQFF	TGCGCCAGCAGCTTGCAGGCAGGGTCCAATGAGCAGTTCTTC	TRBV5-1	TRBJ2-1	few	NA
CAISDPTRIQETQYF	TGTGCCATCAGTGATCCCACTCGTATTCAAGAGACCCAGTACTTC	TRBV10-3	TRBJ2-5	NA	NA
CSVAPGTGAQETQYF	TGCAGCGTTGCCCCCGGGACAGGGGCGCAAGAGACCCAGTACTTC	TRBV29-1	TRBJ2-5	NA	TRBD1
CASEFLGNGELFF	TGTGCCAGCGAGTTCCTCGGGAACGGGGAGCTGTTTTTT	TRBV2	TRBJ2-2	NA	NA
CAGDERLYNEQFF	TGTGCCGGGGACGAGCGGCTCTACAATGAGCAGTTCTTC	TRBV30	TRBJ2-1	few	NA
CATSREVALNYGYTF	TGTGCCACCAGCAGGGAGGTCGCCTTGAACTATGGCTACACCTTC	TRBV15	TRBJ1-2	NA	NA
CAGLPTSGGRYNEQFF	TGTGCCGGATTACCGACTAGCGGGGGTCGGTACAATGAGCAGTTCTTC	TRBV30	TRBJ2-1	few	TRBD2